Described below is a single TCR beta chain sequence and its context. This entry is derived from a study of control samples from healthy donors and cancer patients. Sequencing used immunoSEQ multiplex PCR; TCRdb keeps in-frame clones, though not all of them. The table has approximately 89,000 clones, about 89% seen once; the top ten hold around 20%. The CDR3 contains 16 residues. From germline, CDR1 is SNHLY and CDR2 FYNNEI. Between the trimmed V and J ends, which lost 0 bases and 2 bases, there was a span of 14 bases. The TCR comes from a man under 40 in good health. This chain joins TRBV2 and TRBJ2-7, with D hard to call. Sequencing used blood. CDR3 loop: CASSEAIGWATYEQYV. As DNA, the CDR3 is TGTGCCAGCAGTGAAGCAATAGGTTGGGCCACCTACGAGCAGTACGTC.